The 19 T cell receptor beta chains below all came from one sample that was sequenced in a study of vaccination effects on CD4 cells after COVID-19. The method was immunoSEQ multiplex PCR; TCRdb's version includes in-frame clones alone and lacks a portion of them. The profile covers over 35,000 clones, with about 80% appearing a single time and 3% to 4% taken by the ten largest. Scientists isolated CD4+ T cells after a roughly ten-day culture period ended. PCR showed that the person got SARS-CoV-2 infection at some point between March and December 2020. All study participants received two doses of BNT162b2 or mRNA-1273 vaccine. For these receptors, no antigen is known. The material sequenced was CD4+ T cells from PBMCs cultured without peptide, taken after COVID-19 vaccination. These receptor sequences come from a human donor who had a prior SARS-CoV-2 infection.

The CDR3 nucleotides read TGCGCCATCCTGGCCGGGGAACAGACCCAGTACTTC. As protein: CAILAGEQTQYF. The chain couples TRBV10-2 to TRBJ2-5; tentatively, D is TRBD2 (5 bases). V was shortened by 10 bases and J by 6 bases, with 15 bases between the two germline ends. The CDR3 runs 12 residues. The germline V gene has CDR1 WSHSY and CDR2 SAAADI.

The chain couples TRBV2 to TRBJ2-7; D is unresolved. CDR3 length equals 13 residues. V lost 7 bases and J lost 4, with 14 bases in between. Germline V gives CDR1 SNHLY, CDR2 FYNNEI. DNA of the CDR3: TGTGCCAGCACCGAAGCCGGACCGTACGAGCAGTACTTC. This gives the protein CASTEAGPYEQYF.

The CDR3 DNA follows: TGTGCCAGCAGCTTAATAGAGAGCAATGAGCAGTTCTTC. Protein sequence: CASSLIESNEQFF. The chain uses TRBV11-3 and TRBJ2-1; D unclear. Per the germline V gene, CDR1 is SGHNT and CDR2 is YENEEA. Between the trimmed V and J ends, which lost 2 bases and 6 bases, there was a span of 8 bases. The CDR3 has 13 amino acids.

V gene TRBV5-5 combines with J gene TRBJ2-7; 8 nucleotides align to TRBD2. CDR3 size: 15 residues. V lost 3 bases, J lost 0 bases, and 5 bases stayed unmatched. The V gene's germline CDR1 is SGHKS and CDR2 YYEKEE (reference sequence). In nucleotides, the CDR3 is TGTGCCAGCAGCTGGGCGGGGGGCGCCTCCTACGAGCAGTACTTC. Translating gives CASSWAGGASYEQYF.

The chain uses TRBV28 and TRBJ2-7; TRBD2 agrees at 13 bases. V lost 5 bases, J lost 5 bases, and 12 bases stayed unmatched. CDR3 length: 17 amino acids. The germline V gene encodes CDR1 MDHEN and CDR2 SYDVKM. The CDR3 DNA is TGTGCCAGCAGTCCGCATGACGGACTAGCGGGAGTCGACGAGCAGTACTTC. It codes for CASSPHDGLAGVDEQYF.

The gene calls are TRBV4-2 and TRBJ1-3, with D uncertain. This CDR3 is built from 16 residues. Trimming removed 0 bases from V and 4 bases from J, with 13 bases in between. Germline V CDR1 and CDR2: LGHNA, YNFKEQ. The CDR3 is CASSQDIVGNGNTIYF. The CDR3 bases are TGTGCCAGCAGCCAAGATATTGTGGGGAACGGAAACACCATATATTTT.

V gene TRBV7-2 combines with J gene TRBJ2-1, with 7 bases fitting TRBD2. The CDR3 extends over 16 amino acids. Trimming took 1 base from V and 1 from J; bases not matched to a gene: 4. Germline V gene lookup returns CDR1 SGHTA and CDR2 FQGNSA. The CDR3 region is CASSLVQGGSYNEQFF. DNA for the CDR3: TGTGCCAGCAGCTTAGTCCAGGGAGGGTCCTACAATGAGCAGTTCTTC.

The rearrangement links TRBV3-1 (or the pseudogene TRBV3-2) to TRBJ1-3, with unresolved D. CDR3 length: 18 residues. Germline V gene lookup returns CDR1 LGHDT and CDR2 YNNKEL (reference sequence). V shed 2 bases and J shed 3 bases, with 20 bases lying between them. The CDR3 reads CASSQCQRGHICGNTIYF. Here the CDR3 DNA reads TGTGCCAGCAGCCAATGCCAGCGGGGTCATATCTGTGGAAACACCATATATTTT.

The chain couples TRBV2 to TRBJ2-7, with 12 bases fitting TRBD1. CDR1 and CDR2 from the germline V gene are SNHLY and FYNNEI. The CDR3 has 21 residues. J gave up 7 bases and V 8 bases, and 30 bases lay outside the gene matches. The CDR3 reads CASGEEGPTPGQGAKWGEQYF. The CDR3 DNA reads TGTGCCAGCGGAGAGGAGGGACCCACTCCGGGACAGGGGGCGAAATGGGGTGAGCAGTACTTC.

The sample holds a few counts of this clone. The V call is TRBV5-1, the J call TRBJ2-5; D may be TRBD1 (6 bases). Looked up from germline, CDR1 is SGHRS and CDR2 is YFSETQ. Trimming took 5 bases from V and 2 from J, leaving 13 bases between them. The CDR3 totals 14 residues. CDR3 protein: CASRSGQRQETQYF. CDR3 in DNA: TGCGCCAGCAGATCCGGACAGCGTCAAGAGACCCAGTACTTC.

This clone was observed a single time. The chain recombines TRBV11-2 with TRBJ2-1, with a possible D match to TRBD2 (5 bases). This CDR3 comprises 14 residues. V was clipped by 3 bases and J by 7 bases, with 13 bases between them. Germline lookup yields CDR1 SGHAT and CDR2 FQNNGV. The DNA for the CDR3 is TGTGCCAGCAGCTTCCGGATTAGCGAAAATGAGCAGTTCTTC. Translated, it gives CASSFRISENEQFF.

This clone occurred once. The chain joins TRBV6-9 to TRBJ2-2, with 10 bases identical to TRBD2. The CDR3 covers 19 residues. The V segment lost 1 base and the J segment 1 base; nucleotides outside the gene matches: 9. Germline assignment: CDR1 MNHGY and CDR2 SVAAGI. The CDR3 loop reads CASSYWPSGRSENTGELFF. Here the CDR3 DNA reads TGTGCCAGCAGTTATTGGCCTAGCGGGAGATCCGAGAACACCGGGGAGCTGTTTTTT.

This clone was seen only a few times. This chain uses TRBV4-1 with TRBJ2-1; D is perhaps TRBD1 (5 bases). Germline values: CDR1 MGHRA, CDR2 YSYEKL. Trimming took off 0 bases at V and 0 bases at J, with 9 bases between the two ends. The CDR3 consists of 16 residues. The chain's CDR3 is CASSQERGFSYNEQFF. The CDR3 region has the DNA TGCGCCAGCAGCCAAGAAAGGGGATTCTCCTACAATGAGCAGTTCTTC.

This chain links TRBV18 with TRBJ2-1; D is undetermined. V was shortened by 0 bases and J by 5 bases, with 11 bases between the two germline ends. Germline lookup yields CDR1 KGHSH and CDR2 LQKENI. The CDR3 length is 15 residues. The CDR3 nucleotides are TGTGCCAGCTCACCACCGTTTCCGATAGACAATGAGCAGTTCTTC. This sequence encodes CASSPPFPIDNEQFF.

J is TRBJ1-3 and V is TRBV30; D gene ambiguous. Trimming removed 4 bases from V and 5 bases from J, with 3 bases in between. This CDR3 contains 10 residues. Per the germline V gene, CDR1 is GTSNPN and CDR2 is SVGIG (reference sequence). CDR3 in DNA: TGTGCCTGGAAAAGAAACACCATATATTTT. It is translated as CAWKRNTIYF.

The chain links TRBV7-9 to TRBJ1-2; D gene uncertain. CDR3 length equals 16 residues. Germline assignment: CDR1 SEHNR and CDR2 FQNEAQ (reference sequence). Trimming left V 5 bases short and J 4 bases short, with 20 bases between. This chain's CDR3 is CASSLDHGGVTYGYTF. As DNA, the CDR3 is TGTGCCAGCAGCCTCGACCACGGCGGGGTTACCTATGGCTACACCTTC. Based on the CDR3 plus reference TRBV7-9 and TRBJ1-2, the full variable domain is DTGVSQNPRHKITKRGQNVTFRCDPISEHNRLYWYRQTLGQGPEFLTYFQNEAQLEKSRLLSDRFSAERPKGSFSTLEIQRTEQGDSAMYLCASSLDHGGVTYGYTFGSGTRLTVV.

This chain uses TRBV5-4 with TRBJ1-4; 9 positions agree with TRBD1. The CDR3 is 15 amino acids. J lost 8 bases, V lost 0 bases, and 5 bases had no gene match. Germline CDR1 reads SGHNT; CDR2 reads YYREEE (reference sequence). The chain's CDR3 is CASSLGGQGLEKLFF. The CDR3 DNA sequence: TGTGCCAGCAGCTTGGGGGGACAGGGTCTAGAAAAACTGTTTTTT.

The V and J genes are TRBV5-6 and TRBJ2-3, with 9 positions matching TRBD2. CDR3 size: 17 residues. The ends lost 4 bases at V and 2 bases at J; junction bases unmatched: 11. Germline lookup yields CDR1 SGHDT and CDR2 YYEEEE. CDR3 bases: TGTGCCAGCAGCCCCCCTGTTAGCGGGGGACCCACAGATACGCAGTATTTT. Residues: CASSPPVSGGPTDTQYF.

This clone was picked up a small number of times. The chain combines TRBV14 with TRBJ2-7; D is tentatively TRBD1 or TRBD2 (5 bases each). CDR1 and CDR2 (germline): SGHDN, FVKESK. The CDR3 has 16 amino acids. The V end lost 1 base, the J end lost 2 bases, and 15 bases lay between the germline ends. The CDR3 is CASSQGGFRGPYEQYF. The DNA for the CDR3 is TGTGCCAGCAGCCAAGGGGGGTTCCGTGGGCCCTACGAGCAGTACTTC.